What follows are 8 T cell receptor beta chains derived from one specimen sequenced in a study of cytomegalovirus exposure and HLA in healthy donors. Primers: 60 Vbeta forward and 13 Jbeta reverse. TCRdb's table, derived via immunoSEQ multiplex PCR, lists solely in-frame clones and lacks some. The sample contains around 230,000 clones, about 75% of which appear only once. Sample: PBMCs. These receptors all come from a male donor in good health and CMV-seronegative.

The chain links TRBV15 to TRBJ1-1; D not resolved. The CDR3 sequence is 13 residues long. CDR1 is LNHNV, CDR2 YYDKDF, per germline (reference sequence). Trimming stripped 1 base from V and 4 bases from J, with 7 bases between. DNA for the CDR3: TGTGCCACCAGCAGAGGTAGGAGCACTGAAGCTTTCTTT. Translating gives CATSRGRSTEAFF.

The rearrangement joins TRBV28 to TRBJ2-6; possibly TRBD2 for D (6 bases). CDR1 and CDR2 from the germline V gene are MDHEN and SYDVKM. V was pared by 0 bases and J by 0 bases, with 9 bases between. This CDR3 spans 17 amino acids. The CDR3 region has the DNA TGTGCCAGCAGTTTATGGCGGGATTCCTCTGGGGCCAACGTCCTGACTTTC. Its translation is CASSLWRDSSGANVLTF. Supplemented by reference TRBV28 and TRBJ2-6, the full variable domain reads DVKVTQSSRYLVKRTGEKVFLECVQDMDHENMFWYRQDPGLGLRLIYFSYDVKMKEKGDIPEGYSVSREKKERFSLILESASTNQTSMYLCASSLWRDSSGANVLTFGAGSRLTVL.

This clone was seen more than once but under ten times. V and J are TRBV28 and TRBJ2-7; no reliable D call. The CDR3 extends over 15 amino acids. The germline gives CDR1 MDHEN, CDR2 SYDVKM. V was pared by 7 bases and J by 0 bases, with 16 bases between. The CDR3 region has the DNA TGTGCCAGCACCGACGGTGGGCAGAGCTCCTACGAGCAGTACTTC. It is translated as CASTDGGQSSYEQYF.

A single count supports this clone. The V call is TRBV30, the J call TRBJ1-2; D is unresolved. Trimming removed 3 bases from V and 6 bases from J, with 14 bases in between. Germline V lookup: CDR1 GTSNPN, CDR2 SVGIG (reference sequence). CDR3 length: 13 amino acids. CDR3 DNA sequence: TGTGCCTGGAGAAGACACCTACTAGATGGCTACACCTTC. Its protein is CAWRRHLLDGYTF.

The CDR3 sequence: CASAVTGDTEAFF. In DNA, the CDR3 is TGTGCCAGCGCCGTTACGGGGGACACTGAAGCTTTCTTT. The chain uses TRBV7-6 and TRBJ1-1; perhaps TRBD1 as D (5 bases). Germline V CDR1 and CDR2: SGHVS, FNYEAQ. The CDR3 length is 13 residues. V gave up 8 bases and J gave up 3 bases, with 13 bases separating them.

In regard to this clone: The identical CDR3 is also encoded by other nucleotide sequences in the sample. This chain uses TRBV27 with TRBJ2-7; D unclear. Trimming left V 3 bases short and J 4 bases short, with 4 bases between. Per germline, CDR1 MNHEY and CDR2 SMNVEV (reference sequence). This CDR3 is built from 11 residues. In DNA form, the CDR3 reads TGTGCCAGCAGTTTCGGTTACGAGCAGTACTTC. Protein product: CASSFGYEQYF.

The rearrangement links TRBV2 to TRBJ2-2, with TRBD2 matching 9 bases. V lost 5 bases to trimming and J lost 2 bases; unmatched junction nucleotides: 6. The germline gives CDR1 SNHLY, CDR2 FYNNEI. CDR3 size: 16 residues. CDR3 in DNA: TGTGCCAGCAGTACGCGGGAGGGTGAAAACACCGGGGAGCTGTTTTTT. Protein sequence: CASSTREGENTGELFF.

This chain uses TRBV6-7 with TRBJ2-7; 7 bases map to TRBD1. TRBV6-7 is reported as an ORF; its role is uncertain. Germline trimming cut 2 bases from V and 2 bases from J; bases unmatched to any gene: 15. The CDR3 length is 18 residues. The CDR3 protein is CASSYRINRDRKTYEQYF. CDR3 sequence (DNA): TGTGCCAGCAGTTACCGCATAAACCGGGACAGAAAAACCTACGAGCAGTACTTC.